This is a list of T cell receptor beta chains from one sample in a study of vaccination effects on CD4 cells after COVID-19. The protocol was immunoSEQ multiplex PCR, while the TCRdb copy is restricted to in-frame clones and leaves out a portion. This table holds more than 60,000 clones, about 67% found once. These receptors lack a known antigen. This specimen consisted of CD4+ T cells from PBMCs cultured with HCoV-229E spike peptides, obtained after COVID-19 vaccination. Every receptor here comes from a human donor who received a COVID-19 vaccine. Both conserved end residues are part of each CDR3. The D gene is left open where the match is weak. Expanded clones get a size class; other rows say once, few or many, or leave the size out.

TRBD1	NA	TRBV28	TRBJ1-2	CASSLQDRGYGYTF	TGTGCCAGCAGTCTACAAGACAGGGGGTATGGCTACACCTTC
TRBD1	NA	TRBV10-2	TRBJ2-4	CASSSPTGPKNIQYF	TGCGCCAGCAGCTCACCGACAGGGCCCAAAAACATTCAGTACTTC
NA	NA	TRBV18	TRBJ2-3	CASSQGSTDTQYF	TGTGCCAGCTCACAGGGATCCACAGATACGCAGTATTTT
TRBD1	NA	TRBV19	TRBJ1-5	CASRTGQGGYQPQHF	TGTGCCAGTAGAACGGGACAGGGGGGTTATCAGCCCCAGCATTTT
TRBD1	NA	TRBV3-1/TRBV3-2	TRBJ1-2	CASSQLSGQGYGYTF	TGTGCCAGCAGCCAACTTTCCGGACAGGGCTATGGCTACACCTTC
TRBD1	NA	TRBV18	TRBJ1-2	CASSPGTAGGANGYTF	TGTGCCAGCTCACCGGGGACAGCAGGGGGCGCGAATGGCTACACCTTC
NA	NA	TRBV5-1	TRBJ2-5	CASSLTHSETQYF	TGCGCCAGCAGCTTAACTCACTCAGAGACCCAGTACTTC
TRBD1	NA	TRBV6-5	TRBJ2-3	CASSYFPGQGLDTQYF	TGTGCCAGCAGTTACTTTCCGGGACAGGGGTTAGATACGCAGTATTTT
NA	few	TRBV20-1	TRBJ1-1	CSASQHRAAFF	TGCAGTGCTAGTCAACACAGGGCGGCTTTCTTT
TRBD1	NA	TRBV7-3	TRBJ1-1	CASSLNAGQGNTEAFF	TGTGCCAGCAGCTTAAATGCAGGACAGGGAAACACTGAAGCTTTCTTT
TRBD2	NA	TRBV19	TRBJ2-5	CASSIMSRGGQETQYF	TGTGCCAGTAGTATAATGAGCCGGGGGGGCCAAGAGACCCAGTACTTC
NA	NA	TRBV5-1	TRBJ2-5	CASSPLPEGETQYF	TGCGCCAGCAGCCCTTTGCCTGAGGGAGAGACCCAGTACTTC
NA	NA	TRBV19	TRBJ1-3	CASNPLSSGNTIYF	TGTGCCAGTAACCCGTTATCCTCTGGAAACACCATATATTTT
TRBD1	NA	TRBV28	TRBJ1-5	CASLGQINQPQHF	TGTGCCAGCTTGGGACAGATCAATCAGCCCCAGCATTTT
TRBD2	NA	TRBV7-9	TRBJ2-1	CASSLLAGGLDEQFF	TGTGCCAGCAGCTTACTAGCGGGGGGTCTCGATGAGCAGTTCTTC
NA	NA	TRBV18	TRBJ1-6	CASSPTHFDSPLHF	TGTGCCAGCTCACCCACACATTTCGATTCACCCCTCCACTTT
NA	NA	TRBV30	TRBJ2-2	CAWSVATGELFF	TGTGCCTGGAGTGTAGCGACCGGGGAGCTGTTTTTT
NA	NA	TRBV7-3	TRBJ2-1	CASSFQPGPYNEQFF	TGTGCCAGCAGCTTCCAACCAGGGCCCTACAATGAGCAGTTCTTC
NA	NA	TRBV24-1	TRBJ2-3	CATSDTILQDTQYF	TGTGCCACCAGTGATACTATACTCCAGGATACGCAGTATTTT
NA	NA	TRBV27	TRBJ1-1	CASRRGSSANTEAFF	TGTGCCAGCAGGCGCGGGAGTTCGGCAAACACTGAAGCTTTCTTT
TRBD2	NA	TRBV11-3	TRBJ2-1	CASSRTSGGRNEQFF	TGTGCCAGCAGCCGGACTAGCGGGGGTAGAAATGAGCAGTTCTTC
TRBD1	NA	TRBV18	TRBJ1-2	CASSPGGQNNYGYTF	TGTGCCAGCTCACCCGGGGGACAGAACAACTATGGCTACACCTTC
NA	once	TRBV7-3	TRBJ2-1	CASSFSGNEQFF	TGTGCCAGCAGCTTTTCGGGGAACGAGCAGTTCTTC
NA	once	TRBV18	TRBJ1-5	CASSPGYNQPQHF	TGTGCCAGCTCACCAGGTTACAATCAGCCCCAGCATTTT
NA	few	TRBV4-3	TRBJ1-6	CASSQGRYNSPLHF	TGCGCCAGCAGCCAAGGACGGTATAATTCACCCCTCCACTTT
TRBD1	once	TRBV6-5	TRBJ1-1	CASSFDRGGTEAFF	TGTGCCAGCAGCTTTGACAGGGGGGGGACTGAAGCTTTCTTT
TRBD1	NA	TRBV3-1/TRBV3-2	TRBJ2-4	CASSRSGQGLRAKNIQYF	TGTGCCAGCAGCCGATCGGGACAGGGGCTCCGAGCCAAAAACATTCAGTACTTC
NA	few	TRBV18	TRBJ1-5	CASSPLPGRNQPQHF	TGTGCCAGCTCACCACTCCCAGGTAGGAATCAGCCCCAGCATTTT
NA	NA	TRBV18	TRBJ1-3	CASSPYRGSGNTIYF	TGTGCCAGCTCACCATACCGGGGGTCTGGAAACACCATATATTTT
NA	few	TRBV30	TRBJ1-6	CAWKGPLRHPLHF	TGTGCCTGGAAGGGGCCGTTGAGACATCCCCTCCACTTT
NA	few	TRBV6-5	TRBJ2-2	CASSSLPSNTGELFF	TGTGCCAGCAGTTCTCTTCCTTCTAACACCGGGGAGCTGTTTTTT
NA	NA	TRBV9	TRBJ1-3	CASSVVGSGNTIYF	TGTGCCAGCAGCGTAGTCGGCTCTGGAAACACCATATATTTT
NA	NA	TRBV5-1	TRBJ1-1	CASSLVVGRTEAFF	TGCGCCAGCAGCTTGGTTGTAGGGAGGACTGAAGCTTTCTTT
NA	NA	TRBV19	TRBJ1-5	CASSLEGGRSNQPQHF	TGTGCCAGTAGTTTGGAGGGGGGGCGAAGCAATCAGCCCCAGCATTTT
TRBD1	NA	TRBV9	TRBJ1-5	CASSVEGAEQPQHF	TGTGCCAGCAGCGTAGAGGGGGCTGAACAGCCCCAGCATTTT
NA	NA	TRBV6-1	TRBJ1-2	CASSESGSNYGYTF	TGTGCCAGCAGTGAATCGGGGAGTAACTATGGCTACACCTTC
TRBD2	NA	TRBV5-1	TRBJ2-5	CASSPDGREETQYF	TGCGCCAGCAGCCCGGACGGGAGGGAAGAGACCCAGTACTTC
NA	NA	TRBV10-3	TRBJ1-1	CATSLRSGVEAFF	TGTGCCACCTCCTTAAGGTCGGGGGTAGAAGCTTTCTTT
NA	NA	TRBV4-2	TRBJ2-3	CASSQETQGSTDTQYF	TGTGCCAGCAGCCAAGAGACTCAAGGGAGCACAGATACGCAGTATTTT
NA	NA	TRBV5-4	TRBJ1-2	CASSLDRNYGYTF	TGTGCCAGCAGCTTAGACCGTAACTATGGCTACACCTTC
NA	NA	TRBV3-1/TRBV3-2	TRBJ2-5	CASSQQGGRETQYF	TGTGCCAGCAGCCAACAGGGAGGAAGAGAGACCCAGTACTTC
NA	NA	TRBV5-4	TRBJ1-1	CASRIQGNTEAFF	TGTGCCAGCAGGATACAGGGGAACACTGAAGCTTTCTTT
TRBD1	NA	TRBV6-5	TRBJ2-5	CASRPVQGGQETQYF	TGTGCCAGCAGACCGGTACAGGGGGGACAAGAGACCCAGTACTTC
TRBD2	NA	TRBV5-8	TRBJ2-3	CASPYVAGGRTTDTQYF	TGTGCCAGCCCCTACGTAGCGGGGGGGCGAACCACAGATACGCAGTATTTT
TRBD1	NA	TRBV5-1	TRBJ1-2	CASSWDRADYGYTF	TGCGCCAGCAGCTGGGACAGGGCAGACTATGGCTACACCTTC
NA	NA	TRBV7-2	TRBJ1-1	CATDGRGNTEAFF	TGTGCCACCGACGGACGGGGTAACACTGAAGCTTTCTTT
NA	NA	TRBV19	TRBJ1-2	CASSIGTANYGYTF	TGTGCCAGTAGTATAGGAACAGCTAACTATGGCTACACCTTC
NA	NA	TRBV6-2/TRBV6-3	TRBJ1-1	CASSYEAAGWGRTEAFF	TGTGCCAGCAGTTACGAGGCGGCAGGGTGGGGTCGAACTGAAGCTTTCTTT
TRBD1	once	TRBV7-2	TRBJ1-2	CASSLGTGSYGYTF	TGTGCCAGCAGCTTAGGGACAGGTTCCTATGGCTACACCTTC
NA	NA	TRBV7-2	TRBJ1-2	CASSSGGQGANYGYTF	TGTGCCAGCAGCTCCGGAGGGCAGGGAGCTAACTATGGCTACACCTTC
TRBD1	few	TRBV30	TRBJ1-2	CAWSTPTGALGYTF	TGTGCCTGGAGTACCCCGACAGGGGCTCTTGGCTACACCTTC
NA	NA	TRBV11-3	TRBJ2-3	CASSLRSGADTQYF	TGTGCCAGCAGCTTACGTTCGGGGGCAGATACGCAGTATTTT
NA	NA	TRBV25-1	TRBJ1-3	CASSDPGQAGNTIYF	TGTGCCAGCAGTGATCCCGGACAAGCTGGAAACACCATATATTTT
NA	once	TRBV6-2/TRBV6-3	TRBJ2-3	CASSTGPVDTQYF	TGTGCCAGCAGCACGGGACCGGTGGATACGCAGTATTTT
TRBD1	once	TRBV3-1/TRBV3-2	TRBJ2-3	CASSLGRDRVTDTQYF	TGTGCCAGCAGCCTCGGTCGGGACAGGGTGACAGATACGCAGTATTTT